Each of the 18 T cell receptor beta chains below was sequenced from the same sample in a study of vaccination effects on CD4 cells after COVID-19. Following a roughly eleven-day culture, CD4+ T cells were purified. Only in-frame clones appear in the TCRdb table, and some are missing; sequencing was by immunoSEQ multiplex PCR. The sample lists fewer than 35,000 clones; about 71% were seen once. Their antigens remain unidentified. Sequencing used CD4+ T cells from PBMCs cultured without peptide, obtained before COVID-19 vaccination. Receptors were obtained from a human donor who received a COVID-19 vaccine.

In its sample, this clone was seen a few times. The chain employs TRBV3-1 (or the pseudogene TRBV3-2) and TRBJ2-3; 12 bases match TRBD2. Germline V gene lookup returns CDR1 LGHDT and CDR2 YNNKEL (reference sequence). V lost 7 bases to trimming and J lost 7 bases; unmatched junction nucleotides: 9. This CDR3 comprises 15 residues. CDR3 DNA sequence: TGTGCCAGCATCCTAGCGGGGGGGAGCAATTATACGCAGTATTTT. This sequence encodes CASILAGGSNYTQYF.

The V and J genes are TRBV10-1 and TRBJ1-2; no definite D call. The V and J ends lost 2 bases and 1 base respectively, with 5 bases between them. Germline CDR1 WNHNN, CDR2 SYGVQD (reference sequence). CDR3 size: 13 residues. CDR3 nucleotide sequence: TGCGCCAGCAGTGAGGGCAGTAACTATGGCTACACCTTC. This translates into CASSEGSNYGYTF.

This clone came up a few times. The V and J genes are TRBV5-1 and TRBJ2-5; D is unclear. The CDR3 runs to 13 residues. Germline V gives CDR1 SGHRS, CDR2 YFSETQ. Trimming took 5 bases from V and 3 from J, leaving 11 bases between them. CDR3 nucleotides: TGCGCCAGCAGTTCAGGATCCGAAGAGACCCAGTACTTC. Translation: CASSSGSEETQYF.

As DNA, the CDR3 is TGTGCCAGCAGCTCCCCCAGGGTTGGCTACACCTTC. Encoded protein: CASSSPRVGYTF. This rearrangement joins TRBV6-5 to TRBJ1-2; D possibly corresponds to TRBD1 (5 bases). The V gene lost 6 bases and the J gene lost 7 bases, with 12 bases spanning the gap. CDR1 is MNHEY and CDR2 is SVGAGI in the germline V gene. The CDR3 covers 12 residues.

V gene TRBV3-1 (or the pseudogene TRBV3-2) combines with J gene TRBJ2-5; D is uncertain. The germline gives CDR1 LGHDT, CDR2 YNNKEL (reference sequence). V was pared by 4 bases and J by 9 bases, with 15 bases between. The CDR3 is 13 residues long. CDR3 sequence reads: CASSPTYDRPQYF. The CDR3 DNA is TGTGCCAGCAGCCCCACATACGACCGTCCCCAGTACTTC.

This chain joins TRBV5-1 and TRBJ2-1, with D hard to call. CDR1 is SGHRS, CDR2 YFSETQ, per germline. V lost 2 bases and J lost 0, with 9 bases in between. This CDR3 comprises 15 residues. The CDR3 sequence is CASSLRLSSYNEQFF. The CDR3 region has the DNA TGCGCCAGCAGCTTACGGCTTAGCTCCTACAATGAGCAGTTCTTC.

The genes are TRBV27 and TRBJ2-1; D call uncertain. The germline CDR1 and CDR2 sequences are MNHEY and SMNVEV (reference sequence). The CDR3 sequence is 15 residues long. V was clipped by 1 base and J by 7 bases, with 14 bases between them. Here the CDR3 reads CASSLLVQAANEQFF. CDR3 sequence (DNA): TGTGCCAGCAGTTTATTGGTTCAGGCAGCTAATGAGCAGTTCTTC.

The CDR3 region has the DNA TGCGCCAGCACGACCCCGGGCACAGATACGCAGTATTTT. Amino acids: CASTTPGTDTQYF. V is TRBV4-1 and J is TRBJ2-3; D unresolved. The CDR3 totals 13 residues. The ends were cut back, 7 bases at V and 1 base at J, with 9 bases in the middle. The germline V gene encodes CDR1 MGHRA and CDR2 YSYEKL.

The genes are TRBV15 and TRBJ1-3; D uncertain. Germline values: CDR1 LNHNV, CDR2 YYDKDF (reference sequence). V shed 4 bases and J shed 0 bases, with 10 bases lying between them. This CDR3 has 15 residues. For the CDR3, the DNA is TGTGCCACCAGCATAGGCCAATCCTCTGGAAACACCATATATTTT. Its translation: CATSIGQSSGNTIYF. The full variable domain, completed using reference TRBV15 and TRBJ1-3, is DAMVIQNPRYQVTQFGKPVTLSCSQTLNHNVMYWYQQKSSQAPKLLFHYYDKDFNNEADTPDNFQSRRPNTSFCFLDIRSPGLGDTAMYLCATSIGQSSGNTIYFGEGSWLTVV.

This clone was recorded a few times. The chain recombines TRBV5-1 with TRBJ2-4; the D gene is possibly TRBD1 (5 bases). Germline V gene sequence: CDR1 SGHRS, CDR2 YFSETQ. V was trimmed by 0 bases and J by 6 bases, leaving 13 bases between them. CDR3 length: 15 residues. CDR3 bases: TGCGCCAGCAGCTTGGAGGGCAGGGCGACAAACATTCAGTACTTC. Its protein is CASSLEGRATNIQYF.

Worth noting for this clone: Its ends do not fully match the called genes, so a read error is possible. V is TRBV6-5 and J is TRBJ2-7, with 8 bases identical to TRBD1. CDR1 is MNHEY, CDR2 SVGAGI, per germline. The CDR3 contains 11 residues. In nucleotides, the CDR3 is TGTGCCAGCCGAGGGGTGGGACAGGAGCCATTC. The encoded protein is CASRGVGQEPF.

This clone occurred once. The rearrangement links TRBV3-1 (or the pseudogene TRBV3-2) to TRBJ2-5; D possibly corresponds to TRBD2 (5 bases). Trimming took off 0 bases at V and 5 bases at J, with 16 bases between the two ends. Germline CDR1 is LGHDT and CDR2 is YNNKEL (reference sequence). The CDR3 has 16 residues. CDR3 bases: TGTGCCAGCAGCCAAGATAGGAACACGGGATTGGAGACCCAGTACTTC. Translating it yields CASSQDRNTGLETQYF.

The rearrangement joins TRBV19 to TRBJ2-3, with 8 bases aligning to TRBD2. The CDR3 has 16 amino acids. Germline CDR1 and CDR2: LNHDA and SQIVND (reference sequence). V was pared by 5 bases and J by 4 bases, with 11 bases of the junction left unmatched. CDR3 bases: TGTGCCAGTAGTTATAGACCGGGACTAGTATCAGATACGCAGTATTTT. It codes for CASSYRPGLVSDTQYF.

The chain recombines TRBV6-5 with TRBJ1-4, with D unresolved. The CDR3 is 15 residues long. Germline lookup yields CDR1 MNHEY and CDR2 SVGAGI. V lost 6 bases and J 6 bases, leaving 17 bases between the germline ends. DNA of the CDR3: TGTGCCAGCAGACACCGGACCCGAACGGATGAAAAACTGTTTTTT. Protein sequence: CASRHRTRTDEKLFF.

V gene TRBV5-1 combines with J gene TRBJ2-7, with D hard to call. The CDR3 extends over 14 amino acids. The V and J ends lost 0 bases and 2 bases respectively, with 9 bases between them. Germline CDR1 is SGHRS and CDR2 is YFSETQ. The CDR3 sequence is CASSLGLTPYEQYF. The CDR3 DNA reads TGCGCCAGCAGCTTGGGTCTGACCCCCTACGAGCAGTACTTC.

J is TRBJ1-2 and V is TRBV7-9; no definite D call. CDR1 is SEHNR and CDR2 is FQNEAQ in the germline V gene (reference sequence). The V gene lost 4 bases and the J gene lost 2 bases, with 23 bases spanning the gap. The CDR3 sequence is 18 residues long. The CDR3 here is CASSSPLVGHLSNYGYTF. CDR3 nucleotides: TGTGCCAGCAGCTCACCCCTGGTAGGGCACTTATCCAACTATGGCTACACCTTC.

This chain connects TRBV4-1 to TRBJ1-4, with a weak D call TRBD1 (5 bases). The V end was cut by 3 bases, the J end by 6 bases, with 20 bases between. This CDR3 has 17 residues. CDR1 and CDR2 from the germline V gene are MGHRA and YSYEKL. The CDR3: CASSHPGSRGDDEKLFF. The CDR3 DNA reads as TGCGCCAGCAGCCACCCAGGGTCTCGGGGGGATGATGAAAAACTGTTTTTT.

There are a few counts of this clone. The chain links TRBV6-4 to TRBJ2-3; TRBD2 aligns across 9 bases. The V segment lost 6 bases and the J segment 6 bases; nucleotides outside the gene matches: 10. The CDR3 totals 15 residues. Germline-derived CDR1 and CDR2 are MRHNA and SNTAGT. CDR3 loop: CASRHSGGGADTQYF. CDR3 nucleotide sequence: TGTGCCAGCAGACACTCCGGCGGGGGGGCCGATACGCAGTATTTT.